The rows below give T cell receptor beta chains drawn from one sample of a study of regulatory T cells in long-lasting Graves disease. TCRdb re-called the multiplex PCR reads through MiXCR, storing one row per CDR3 protein. The sample records 400,000 to 550,000 distinct CDR3 sequences, roughly 15% being singletons. This sample was shared with a second study, whose subject was T cells in Graves' hyperthyroidism and ophthalmopathy.

Sequencing used peripheral blood mononuclear cells (PBMCs), obtained at new diagnosis, from a patient treated with antithyroid drugs. The receptors shown here come from a woman between 25 and 40 years old with Graves disease. The CDR3 runs from the conserved cysteine through the conserved F or W. Fields, in order: D gene, V gene, CDR3 length, J gene, clone size, CDR3 DNA, CDR3 protein. A D gene is named only where the DNA matches it firmly. Clone size is not always given. Where it is, it says once, few, many or a class for expanded clones.

d_call: .
v_call: TRBV2
cdr3_length: 15
j_call: TRBJ1-5
clone_size: many
cdr3_nt: TGTGCCAGCAGTGACAATGGGGGAAGCAATCAGCCCCAGCATTTT
cdr3_aa: CASSDNGGSNQPQHF

d_call: TRBD2
v_call: TRBV18
cdr3_length: 15
j_call: TRBJ2-7
clone_size: many
cdr3_nt: TGTGCCAGCTCACTTGCGGGAGGGCCTAGTCACGAGCAGTACTTC
cdr3_aa: CASSLAGGPSHEQYF

d_call: .
v_call: TRBV10-3
cdr3_length: 14
j_call: TRBJ2-5
clone_size: few
cdr3_nt: TGTGCCATCAGTGACGCGGGAGGGACAGGGACCCAGTACTTC
cdr3_aa: CAISDAGGTGTQYF

d_call: TRBD2
v_call: TRBV7-2
cdr3_length: 14
j_call: TRBJ2-7
clone_size: many
cdr3_nt: TGTGCCAGCAGCTTAGTGACTAGCCGAGGCGAGCAGTACTTC
cdr3_aa: CASSLVTSRGEQYF

d_call: TRBD1
v_call: TRBV27
cdr3_length: 16
j_call: TRBJ1-6
clone_size: .
cdr3_nt: TGTGCCAGCAGTTTAAGCCCGACAGGGCGGAGCTCACCCCTCCACTTT
cdr3_aa: CASSLSPTGRSSPLHF

d_call: .
v_call: TRBV4-1
cdr3_length: 14
j_call: TRBJ2-7
clone_size: .
cdr3_nt: TGCGCCAGCAGCCCCCCGACTAGGGGATACGAGCAGTACTTC
cdr3_aa: CASSPPTRGYEQYF

d_call: .
v_call: TRBV6-1
cdr3_length: 14
j_call: TRBJ1-1
clone_size: many
cdr3_nt: TGTGCCAGCAGTGACATATGGGGGGGCACTGAAGCTTTCTTT
cdr3_aa: CASSDIWGGTEAFF

d_call: .
v_call: TRBV28
cdr3_length: 13
j_call: TRBJ2-7
clone_size: many
cdr3_nt: TGTGCCAGCAGTTTTTCCACCCTCTACGAGCAGTACTTC
cdr3_aa: CASSFSTLYEQYF

d_call: TRBD1
v_call: TRBV27
cdr3_length: 15
j_call: TRBJ1-2
clone_size: .
cdr3_nt: TGTGCCAGCAGATCACCAGGGGGTGGGCTCTATGGCTACACCTTC
cdr3_aa: CASRSPGGGLYGYTF

d_call: TRBD1
v_call: TRBV19
cdr3_length: 14
j_call: TRBJ2-7
clone_size: .
cdr3_nt: TGTGCCAGCGGAGGGACAGGGAGTTCCTACGAGCAGTACTTC
cdr3_aa: CASGGTGSSYEQYF

d_call: .
v_call: TRBV24-1
cdr3_length: 13
j_call: TRBJ2-5
clone_size: few
cdr3_nt: TGTGCCACCAGTGACAGGGGAAGGGTGACCCAGTACTTC
cdr3_aa: CATSDRGRVTQYF

d_call: .
v_call: TRBV5-1
cdr3_length: 14
j_call: TRBJ2-1
clone_size: many
cdr3_nt: TGTGCCAGCAGCCCCCGGGACTCCTACAATGAGCAGTTCTTC
cdr3_aa: CASSPRDSYNEQFF

d_call: .
v_call: TRBV4-2
cdr3_length: 16
j_call: TRBJ1-2
clone_size: .
cdr3_nt: TGTGCCAGCAGTCAGTTCTCCGGACAGCTTGACTATGGCTACACCTTC
cdr3_aa: CASSQFSGQLDYGYTF

d_call: .
v_call: TRBV12-3/TRBV12-4
cdr3_length: 15
j_call: TRBJ1-5
clone_size: many
cdr3_nt: TGTGCCAGCAGTACACGACACGACCAGAGTGAGCCCCAGCATTTT
cdr3_aa: CASSTRHDQSEPQHF

d_call: .
v_call: TRBV28
cdr3_length: 13
j_call: TRBJ2-6
clone_size: many
cdr3_nt: TGTGCCAGCCAAGACTCTGGGGCCAACGTCCTGACTTTC
cdr3_aa: CASQDSGANVLTF

d_call: TRBD1
v_call: TRBV28
cdr3_length: 16
j_call: TRBJ2-7
clone_size: many
cdr3_nt: TGTGCCAGCAGCATGTCTAGGGGGCGGCGGTCCTACGAGCAGTACTTC
cdr3_aa: CASSMSRGRRSYEQYF

d_call: .
v_call: TRBV2
cdr3_length: 18
j_call: TRBJ1-3
clone_size: many
cdr3_nt: TGTGCCAGCAGTGAAGCAGTTCCGCAAGCCGTCTCTGGAAACACCATATATTTT
cdr3_aa: CASSEAVPQAVSGNTIYF

d_call: TRBD1
v_call: TRBV20-1
cdr3_length: 13
j_call: TRBJ1-5
clone_size: many
cdr3_nt: TGCAGTGCTTTACAGGGGTTTGGTCAGCCCCAGCATTTT
cdr3_aa: CSALQGFGQPQHF

d_call: TRBD2
v_call: TRBV6-5
cdr3_length: 16
j_call: TRBJ2-3
clone_size: .
cdr3_nt: TGTGCCAGCAGTTTCGCGGGAGCAGCCGGCACAGATACGCAGTATTTT
cdr3_aa: CASSFAGAAGTDTQYF

d_call: TRBD2
v_call: TRBV12-3/TRBV12-4
cdr3_length: 12
j_call: TRBJ2-4
clone_size: .
cdr3_nt: TGTGCCAGCGGGTCGGGAGGGGACATTCAGTACTTC
cdr3_aa: CASGSGGDIQYF

d_call: .
v_call: TRBV28
cdr3_length: 14
j_call: TRBJ2-7
clone_size: many
cdr3_nt: TGTGCCAGCAGCACGGGACGGCTTTCCTACGAGCAGTACTTC
cdr3_aa: CASSTGRLSYEQYF

d_call: TRBD2
v_call: TRBV4-3
cdr3_length: 16
j_call: TRBJ2-7
clone_size: many
cdr3_nt: TGCGCCAGCAGCCAGCGGCCTAGCGGTCTATCCTACGAGCAGTACTTC
cdr3_aa: CASSQRPSGLSYEQYF

d_call: .
v_call: TRBV7-9
cdr3_length: 16
j_call: TRBJ1-2
clone_size: few
cdr3_nt: TGTGCCAGCAGCTTAGTAGGGGAGATAGGGAACTATGGCTACACCTTC
cdr3_aa: CASSLVGEIGNYGYTF

d_call: TRBD2
v_call: TRBV7-9
cdr3_length: 15
j_call: TRBJ2-3
clone_size: .
cdr3_nt: TGTGCCAGCAGCGACCCGGGAGGGGAGCCCGATACGCAGTATTTT
cdr3_aa: CASSDPGGEPDTQYF

d_call: .
v_call: TRBV29-1
cdr3_length: 13
j_call: TRBJ1-1
clone_size: many
cdr3_nt: TGCAGCGTTGTGGCAGGGCGAAACACTGAAGCTTTCTTT
cdr3_aa: CSVVAGRNTEAFF

d_call: TRBD2
v_call: TRBV9
cdr3_length: 16
j_call: TRBJ2-1
clone_size: few
cdr3_nt: TGTGCCAGCAGCGTAGTGTCGGGAGGCGCCTACAATGAGCAGTTCTTC
cdr3_aa: CASSVVSGGAYNEQFF

d_call: TRBD2
v_call: TRBV14
cdr3_length: 13
j_call: TRBJ2-7
clone_size: many
cdr3_nt: TGTGCCAGCTCACCGGGACTAGCGGGCGAGCAGTACTTC
cdr3_aa: CASSPGLAGEQYF

d_call: .
v_call: TRBV2
cdr3_length: 16
j_call: TRBJ1-5
clone_size: many
cdr3_nt: TGTGCCAGCAGCGCTTTTCCGACTTATAGCAATCAGCCCCAGCATTTT
cdr3_aa: CASSAFPTYSNQPQHF

d_call: TRBD1
v_call: TRBV5-1
cdr3_length: 16
j_call: TRBJ2-2
clone_size: few
cdr3_nt: TGCGCCAGCAGCCAGGGACAGGGGACCAACACCGGGGAGCTGTTTTTT
cdr3_aa: CASSQGQGTNTGELFF

d_call: .
v_call: TRBV5-1
cdr3_length: 15
j_call: TRBJ1-6
clone_size: many
cdr3_nt: TGCGCCAGCGCAGAAAGGGTAGTAGGCGATTCACCCCTCCACTTT
cdr3_aa: CASAERVVGDSPLHF

d_call: TRBD2
v_call: TRBV29-1
cdr3_length: 14
j_call: TRBJ2-1
clone_size: many
cdr3_nt: TGCAGCTTCGACCCTAGCGGGGGCTACAATGAGCAGTTCTTC
cdr3_aa: CSFDPSGGYNEQFF

d_call: .
v_call: TRBV12-5
cdr3_length: 11
j_call: TRBJ1-2
clone_size: many
cdr3_nt: TGTGCTAGTTCTCAAGGCGAGGGCTACACCTTC
cdr3_aa: CASSQGEGYTF

d_call: TRBD2
v_call: TRBV15
cdr3_length: 16
j_call: TRBJ2-1
clone_size: .
cdr3_nt: TGTGCCACCGGGGTAGCGGGAGTAAATCCCTACAATGAGCAGTTCTTC
cdr3_aa: CATGVAGVNPYNEQFF

d_call: .
v_call: TRBV5-6
cdr3_length: 13
j_call: TRBJ1-5
clone_size: many
cdr3_nt: TGTGCCAGCAGCTTGGCTCGGGATCAGCCCCAGCATTTT
cdr3_aa: CASSLARDQPQHF

d_call: .
v_call: TRBV10-3
cdr3_length: 14
j_call: TRBJ1-1
clone_size: many
cdr3_nt: TGTGCCATCAGTGGAGGCGGGGGGCGAACTGAAGCTTTCTTT
cdr3_aa: CAISGGGGRTEAFF

d_call: .
v_call: TRBV5-5
cdr3_length: 12
j_call: TRBJ1-2
clone_size: few
cdr3_nt: TGTGCCAGCAGCCGTAACACCTATGGCTACACCTTC
cdr3_aa: CASSRNTYGYTF

d_call: TRBD2
v_call: TRBV24-1
cdr3_length: 17
j_call: TRBJ2-2
clone_size: once
cdr3_nt: TGTGCCACCAGTGATTCCGGGACTAGCGGGAACACCGGGGAGCTGTTTTTT
cdr3_aa: CATSDSGTSGNTGELFF

d_call: TRBD1
v_call: TRBV7-9
cdr3_length: 21
j_call: TRBJ1-1
clone_size: few
cdr3_nt: TGTGCCAGCAGCTTATCTTTGACGCGACAGGGGCCGCCGCGGTCTAGCACTGAAGCTTTCTTT
cdr3_aa: CASSLSLTRQGPPRSSTEAFF

d_call: .
v_call: TRBV10-3
cdr3_length: 12
j_call: TRBJ2-7
clone_size: many
cdr3_nt: TGTGCCATCAGTGAGTCCAAAAACGAGCAGTACTTC
cdr3_aa: CAISESKNEQYF

d_call: TRBD1
v_call: TRBV28
cdr3_length: 18
j_call: TRBJ1-5
clone_size: .
cdr3_nt: TGTGCCAGCAGTTTAAGCAGGGACAGGGTGTTTGGCAATCAGCCCCAGCATTTT
cdr3_aa: CASSLSRDRVFGNQPQHF

d_call: TRBD2
v_call: TRBV20-1
cdr3_length: 16
j_call: TRBJ2-7
clone_size: few
cdr3_nt: TGCAGTGCTAGATCCACGACTAGCGGGAGGAAAGGCGAGCAGTACTTC
cdr3_aa: CSARSTTSGRKGEQYF

d_call: TRBD1
v_call: TRBV7-2
cdr3_length: 14
j_call: TRBJ2-1
clone_size: many
cdr3_nt: TGTGCCAGCAGCTTAGGGACAGGCAACAATGAGCAGTTCTTC
cdr3_aa: CASSLGTGNNEQFF

d_call: TRBD2
v_call: TRBV7-2
cdr3_length: 20
j_call: TRBJ2-2
clone_size: .
cdr3_nt: TGTGCCAGCAGCTTCAGGCCAATGCGGACTAGCGGGAGATCCACCGGGGAGCTGTTTTTT
cdr3_aa: CASSFRPMRTSGRSTGELFF

d_call: TRBD2
v_call: TRBV19
cdr3_length: 17
j_call: TRBJ2-2
clone_size: .
cdr3_nt: TGTGCCAGTATCCCTGGGAGCGGGAGTGTAAACACCGGGGAGCTGTTTTTT
cdr3_aa: CASIPGSGSVNTGELFF

d_call: .
v_call: TRBV6-4
cdr3_length: 13
j_call: TRBJ2-7
clone_size: many
cdr3_nt: TGTGCCAGCAGTGACTCGACGGGTGGGGAGCAGTACTTC
cdr3_aa: CASSDSTGGEQYF

d_call: TRBD1
v_call: TRBV29-1
cdr3_length: 14
j_call: TRBJ2-2
clone_size: .
cdr3_nt: TGCAGCGTTGAGGGACAGGGGACGCCCGGGGAGCTGTTTTTT
cdr3_aa: CSVEGQGTPGELFF

d_call: .
v_call: TRBV7-2
cdr3_length: 16
j_call: TRBJ1-6
clone_size: many
cdr3_nt: TGTGCCAGCAGCCACACGAGGAGGGGGAATAATTCACCCCTCCACTTT
cdr3_aa: CASSHTRRGNNSPLHF

d_call: .
v_call: TRBV11-2
cdr3_length: 16
j_call: TRBJ2-5
clone_size: many
cdr3_nt: TGTGCCAGCAGCTTAGATTGGAGGGACTCCGAGAAGACCCAGTACTTC
cdr3_aa: CASSLDWRDSEKTQYF

d_call: .
v_call: TRBV5-5
cdr3_length: 14
j_call: TRBJ1-1
clone_size: few
cdr3_nt: TGTGCCAGCAGTTTTCTTCAGGGTACCACTGAAGCTTTCTTT
cdr3_aa: CASSFLQGTTEAFF

d_call: .
v_call: TRBV5-1
cdr3_length: 15
j_call: TRBJ2-2
clone_size: .
cdr3_nt: TGCGCCAGCGGCGCGAGGGACCCGAACACCGGGGAGCTGTTTTTT
cdr3_aa: CASGARDPNTGELFF

d_call: .
v_call: TRBV7-8
cdr3_length: 13
j_call: TRBJ1-2
clone_size: few
cdr3_nt: TGTGCCAGCAGCTATACCCTGGACGGAGGCTACACCTTC
cdr3_aa: CASSYTLDGGYTF

d_call: TRBD1
v_call: TRBV5-4
cdr3_length: 13
j_call: TRBJ2-4
clone_size: few
cdr3_nt: TGTGCCAGCAGCTGGGACAGTTTAAACATTCAGTACTTC
cdr3_aa: CASSWDSLNIQYF

d_call: .
v_call: TRBV6-2/TRBV6-3
cdr3_length: 13
j_call: TRBJ1-2
clone_size: few
cdr3_nt: TGTGCCAGCAGTTACGAGCGGGGCTATGGCTACACCTTC
cdr3_aa: CASSYERGYGYTF

d_call: .
v_call: TRBV20-1
cdr3_length: 15
j_call: TRBJ2-7
clone_size: many
cdr3_nt: TGCAGTGCTAGAGGAGCCACAGGGACTTCCTACGAGCAGTACTTC
cdr3_aa: CSARGATGTSYEQYF

d_call: TRBD1
v_call: TRBV6-2/TRBV6-3
cdr3_length: 17
j_call: TRBJ1-2
clone_size: once
cdr3_nt: TGTGCCAGCAGCGACGGGATCGGGACAGGGGGCGCGAAGGGCTACACCTTC
cdr3_aa: CASSDGIGTGGAKGYTF

d_call: .
v_call: TRBV27
cdr3_length: 13
j_call: TRBJ2-3
clone_size: .
cdr3_nt: TGTGCCAGCCAAGCCTACGATACAGATACGCAGTATTTT
cdr3_aa: CASQAYDTDTQYF

d_call: .
v_call: TRBV2
cdr3_length: 13
j_call: TRBJ2-7
clone_size: .
cdr3_nt: TGTGCCAGTACTAGGATCCGCCGTAACGAGCAGTACTTC
cdr3_aa: CASTRIRRNEQYF

d_call: .
v_call: TRBV11-2
cdr3_length: 15
j_call: TRBJ1-4
clone_size: many
cdr3_nt: TGTGCCAGCAGCCTGGGACCTACAACTAATGAAAAACTGTTTTTT
cdr3_aa: CASSLGPTTNEKLFF

d_call: TRBD2
v_call: TRBV13
cdr3_length: 20
j_call: TRBJ2-1
clone_size: many
cdr3_nt: TGTGCCAGCAGCTGGGCCCTTACTAGCGGGAAATCCACCCCCTACAATGAGCAGTTCTTC
cdr3_aa: CASSWALTSGKSTPYNEQFF

d_call: TRBD1
v_call: TRBV5-1
cdr3_length: 17
j_call: TRBJ2-5
clone_size: many
cdr3_nt: TGCGCCAGCAGCCGGGCGAGGACAGGGAGAGTACAAGAGACCCAGTACTTC
cdr3_aa: CASSRARTGRVQETQYF